This T cell receptor (beta chain) emerged from a study of blood T cell repertoires in COVID-19. Background on the study: T cells, B-cell-depleted T cells, or PBMCs provided the cDNA or gDNA that served as material.

TCRdb's copy holds only in-frame clones and misses some; the assay was immunoSEQ multiplex PCR. The table lists approximately 100,000 clones, around four fifths of them singletons. This receptor was obtained from a man in his sixties with acute or convalescent COVID-19. Material: peripheral blood.

CDR3 residues: CASSRDFSTDTQYF. In nucleotides, the CDR3 is TGTGCCAGCAGTCGGGACTTTAGCACAGATACGCAGTATTTT. The chain employs TRBV6-5 and TRBJ2-3; a weak D match, TRBD2 (6 bases). The CDR3 sequence is 14 residues long. CDR1 and CDR2 from the germline V gene are MNHEY and SVGAGI. V lost 5 bases to trimming and J lost 0 bases, with 9 bases between them.